Shown below are 8 T cell receptor beta chains from a single sample sequenced in a study of CD8+ T cells in alopecia areata. cDNA prepared by RNA extraction and subsequent reverse transcription served as the template for sequencing. Here immunoSEQ multiplex PCR was the method, and the copy in TCRdb shows in-frame clones only, minus some. The top ten clones hold 12% of a sample with roughly 120,000 clones, about 59% of them seen once. Described treatment: oral pan-JAK inhibitor, 5-10 mg twice daily. Source: CD8+ T cells sorted from blood, taken at week 24, from a patient treated with tofacitinib. Receptors were obtained from a human donor with alopecia areata.

This clone was counted a few times. The sample has other DNA sequences that encode this CDR3 too. The chain employs TRBV7-9 and TRBJ1-1; D possibly corresponds to TRBD1 (5 bases). The ends were cut back, 3 bases at V and 4 bases at J, with 6 bases in the middle. Germline CDR1 is SEHNR and CDR2 is FQNEAQ (reference sequence). This CDR3 is built from 12 residues. Here the CDR3 reads CASSLGTTEAFF. As DNA, the CDR3 is TGTGCCAGCAGCTTGGGGACCACTGAAGCTTTCTTT.

This chain uses TRBV15 with TRBJ1-5; D unresolved. The CDR3 has 15 residues. Looked up from germline, CDR1 is LNHNV and CDR2 is YYDKDF (reference sequence). V was cut by 0 bases and J by 3 bases, with 9 bases left in between. The CDR3 loop reads CATSRDWGANQPQHF. The CDR3 nucleotides read TGTGCCACCAGCAGAGATTGGGGAGCCAATCAGCCCCAGCATTTT.

The V and J genes are TRBV5-1 and TRBJ1-1; no firm D call. Trimming cost V 2 bases and J 8 bases, with 10 bases left between them. CDR3 length: 12 residues. Germline CDR1 SGHRS, CDR2 YFSETQ. This CDR3 reads CASSLRKGEAFF. CDR3 nucleotide sequence: TGCGCCAGCAGCTTACGGAAGGGAGAAGCTTTCTTT.

This clone was seen a few times. V usage is TRBV19 and J usage is TRBJ2-1; the D gene could be TRBD1 or TRBD2 (5 bases each). Trimming took off 4 bases at V and 6 bases at J, with 19 bases between the two ends. The CDR3 consists of 16 residues. Germline V gives CDR1 LNHDA, CDR2 SQIVND (reference sequence). CDR3 DNA sequence: TGTGCCAGTAGTACCGGGGCCGCCCATGGGGCCAATGAGCAGTTCTTC. Translating gives CASSTGAAHGANEQFF.

This clone was seen only a few times. J is TRBJ2-2 and V is TRBV29-1, with unresolved D. V lost 6 bases and J 0 bases, leaving 17 bases between the germline ends. Germline V gives CDR1 SQVTM, CDR2 ANQGSEA. This CDR3 contains 16 residues. This CDR3 is CSVLTRGRANTGELFF. In DNA form, the CDR3 reads TGCAGCGTCCTGACAAGAGGTAGAGCGAACACCGGGGAGCTGTTTTTT.

This chain links TRBV30 with TRBJ2-1; D remains ambiguous. The V gene lost 2 bases and the J gene lost 5 bases, with 7 bases spanning the gap. This CDR3 has 12 amino acids. Germline loops: CDR1 GTSNPN, CDR2 SVGIG (reference sequence). CDR3 sequence: CAWSMEDNEQFF. Here the CDR3 DNA reads TGTGCCTGGAGTATGGAAGACAATGAGCAGTTCTTC. Together with reference TRBV30 and TRBJ2-1, the CDR3 gives the full variable domain: SQTIHQWPATLVQPVGSPLSLECTVEGTSNPNLYWYRQAAGRGLQLLFYSVGIGQISSEVPQNLSASRPQDRQFILSSKKLLLSDSGFYLCAWSMEDNEQFFGPGTRLTVL.

The V gene is TRBV6-5, the J gene TRBJ1-2; TRBD1 is a possible D gene (5 bases). The V end was cut by 6 bases, the J end by 5 bases, with 16 bases between. CDR3 size: 14 residues. Germline V CDR1 and CDR2: MNHEY, SVGAGI. The CDR3 sequence is CASSSVGDRYGYTF. In DNA form, the CDR3 reads TGTGCCAGCAGCTCCGTGGGGGATAGATATGGCTACACCTTC.

The chain combines TRBV7-6 with TRBJ2-7; TRBD2 aligns across 11 bases. This CDR3 is 15 amino acids long. Germline CDR1 and CDR2: SGHVS and FNYEAQ. With 5 bases clipped from V and 4 bases from J, the junction kept 7 bases outside the gene matches. The CDR3 here is CASSTTTSGGYEQYF. CDR3 coding DNA: TGTGCCAGCAGCACTACAACTAGCGGGGGTTACGAGCAGTACTTC.